These 22 T cell receptor beta chains were sequenced from one sample in a study of Ad26.COV2.S vaccination and SARS-CoV-2 variants. Treatment meaning: about 20 received Ad26.COV2.S at low or high dose, single or two shots; a few received placebo; per-sample allocation not given. After the first vaccine or placebo injection, samples were drawn on day 63. Libraries were prepared by immunoSEQ multiplex PCR; TCRdb keeps only in-frame clonotypes and omits some of them. This table holds roughly 380,000 clones, 88% found once. The input for sequencing was peripheral blood, taken in a trial of Ad26.COV2.S vaccine versus placebo. The receptors were sampled from a person between 18 and 65 years old who received the Ad26.COV2.S COVID-19 vaccine or a placebo.

This clone has only one observation. As DNA, the CDR3 is TGTGCCACCGCACGAGACAGGGGAAATTCACCCCTCCACTTT. It translates to CATARDRGNSPLHF. The V call is TRBV10-3, the J call TRBJ1-6; 8 nucleotides match TRBD1. CDR3 size: 14 residues. CDR1 ENHRY and CDR2 SYGVKD come from the germline V gene. V lost 10 bases to trimming and J lost 7 bases; unmatched junction nucleotides: 9.

J is TRBJ1-6 and V is TRBV27; D gene unclear. The germline CDR1 and CDR2 sequences are MNHEY and SMNVEV (reference sequence). The CDR3 contains 14 residues. V lost 3 bases to trimming and J lost 8 bases, with 11 bases between them. CDR3 sequence reads: CASSFASAHSPLHF. The CDR3 DNA reads TGTGCCAGCAGTTTCGCGTCAGCCCATTCACCCCTCCACTTT.

This chain links TRBV5-1 with TRBJ1-2; maybe TRBD1 (5 bases). The CDR3 loop spans 15 amino acids. V lost 0 bases and J lost 4, with 13 bases in between. Germline-derived CDR1 and CDR2 are SGHRS and YFSETQ. The chain's CDR3 is CASSLGSGGGYGYTF. The CDR3 bases are TGCGCCAGCAGCTTGGGAAGCGGGGGAGGCTATGGCTACACCTTC.

The chain joins TRBV6-6 to TRBJ1-5; 8 nucleotides line up with TRBD1. With 7 bases clipped from V and 2 bases from J, the junction kept 7 bases outside the gene matches. Looked up from germline, CDR1 is MNHNY and CDR2 is SVGAGI (reference sequence). The CDR3 runs 15 residues. As DNA, the CDR3 is TGTGCCAGCAACAACGCGGGACAGGGCAATCAGCCCCAGCATTTT. Its protein product is CASNNAGQGNQPQHF.

The V call is TRBV4-1, the J call TRBJ2-6; D perhaps matches TRBD1 (6 bases). Trimming pared 5 bases from V and 2 bases from J, leaving 10 bases between. Looked up from germline, CDR1 is MGHRA and CDR2 is YSYEKL. The length of the CDR3 is 15 residues. The CDR3 region is CASSETGTGANVLTF. For the CDR3, the DNA is TGCGCCAGCAGCGAAACAGGGACTGGGGCCAACGTCCTGACTTTC.

This chain links TRBV27 with TRBJ1-6; 9 nucleotides agree with TRBD1. V lost 5 bases and J lost 6; bases outside the gene matches: 2. Per the germline V gene, CDR1 is MNHEY and CDR2 is SMNVEV (reference sequence). There are 14 residues in the CDR3. The CDR3 protein is CASSVQGANSPLHF. The CDR3 bases are TGTGCCAGCAGTGTACAGGGGGCTAATTCACCCCTCCACTTT.

The gene calls are TRBV4-1 and TRBJ2-2, with D uncertain. The CDR3 is made up of 14 amino acids. The germline V and J ends were trimmed by 4 bases and 4 bases, with 10 bases remaining between them. CDR1 and CDR2 (germline): MGHRA, YSYEKL. CDR3 coding DNA: TGCGCCAGCAGCCCACTTGTGGGCACCGGGGAGCTGTTTTTT. Residues: CASSPLVGTGELFF.

V usage is TRBV7-9 and J usage is TRBJ2-5, with 12 bases fitting TRBD1. Germline V gives CDR1 SEHNR, CDR2 FQNEAQ (reference sequence). The CDR3 sequence is 15 residues long. The junction had 4 bases not matched to a gene; V was cut back by 3 bases and J by 5 bases. For the CDR3, the DNA is TGTGCCAGCAGCTTGGGGACAGGGGGCGTTGAGACCCAGTACTTC. It encodes CASSLGTGGVETQYF.

V usage is TRBV2 and J usage is TRBJ1-5, with TRBD1 matching 9 bases. V lost 7 bases and J lost 4; bases outside the gene matches: 5. Germline lookup yields CDR1 SNHLY and CDR2 FYNNEI. The CDR3 consists of 14 residues. CDR3: CASKTGGGNQPQHF. The CDR3 DNA follows: TGTGCCAGCAAGACAGGGGGGGGTAATCAGCCCCAGCATTTT.

This chain links TRBV6-5 with TRBJ2-5; 11 nucleotides match TRBD2. This CDR3 comprises 15 residues. J lost 5 bases, V lost 6 bases, and 8 bases had no gene match. Germline values: CDR1 MNHEY, CDR2 SVGAGI. CDR3 residues: CASRLGLAARETQYF. In DNA form, the CDR3 reads TGTGCCAGCAGACTGGGACTAGCGGCAAGGGAGACCCAGTACTTC.

The chain combines TRBV29-1 with TRBJ1-5, with 7 bases identical to TRBD1. The CDR3 is 12 amino acids. Per the germline V gene, CDR1 is SQVTM and CDR2 is ANQGSEA. V shed 7 bases and J 2 bases; nucleotides not matched to a gene: 2. The CDR3 loop is CSAGQGNQPQHF. The CDR3 DNA is TGCAGCGCCGGACAGGGCAATCAGCCCCAGCATTTT.

The rearrangement uses TRBV7-2 and TRBJ2-5; no reliable D call. The CDR3 runs to 13 residues. V was pared by 7 bases and J by 0 bases, with 9 bases between. Germline V gene sequence: CDR1 SGHTA, CDR2 FQGNSA. The CDR3 protein is CASNGQYQETQYF. In DNA form, the CDR3 reads TGTGCCAGCAACGGGCAGTACCAAGAGACCCAGTACTTC.

The chain is built from TRBV5-1 and TRBJ2-7; 14 bases line up with TRBD2. J was trimmed by 0 bases and V by 4 bases; bases with no gene match: 15. CDR3 length equals 20 residues. Germline V lookup: CDR1 SGHRS, CDR2 YFSETQ. The CDR3 sequence is CASSPSRTSGGSGSSYEQYF. The DNA for the CDR3 is TGCGCCAGCAGCCCCAGCCGGACTAGCGGGGGGTCCGGGAGCTCCTACGAGCAGTACTTC.

On this clone itself: Additional DNA sequences in this sample encode the identical CDR3. The V call is TRBV27, the J call TRBJ1-6; D unresolved. In germline, CDR1 is MNHEY, CDR2 SMNVEV (reference sequence). The CDR3 loop spans 15 amino acids. V dropped 0 bases and J dropped 3 bases, with 6 bases sitting between them. CDR3 in DNA: TGTGCCAGCAGTTTATCGAACTTCTATAATTCACCCCTCCACTTT. Its protein product is CASSLSNFYNSPLHF.

The chain recombines TRBV10-3 with TRBJ2-2; D remains ambiguous. The length of the CDR3 is 14 residues. V gave up 11 bases and J gave up 3 bases, with 16 bases separating them. CDR1 ENHRY and CDR2 SYGVKD come from the germline V gene. CDR3 amino acids: CAAYSPEDTGELFF. The DNA for the CDR3 is TGTGCCGCCTATTCGCCGGAAGACACCGGGGAGCTGTTTTTT.

The J gene is TRBJ1-4, the V gene TRBV7-2; a weak D match, TRBD1 (6 bases). CDR1 and CDR2 from the germline V gene are SGHTA and FQGNSA. The CDR3 has 15 residues. Trimming removed 4 bases at V and 8 bases at J, with 17 bases between. Here the CDR3 DNA reads TGTGCCAGCAGCTCAGACAGGTTCTCGGGCGAAAAACTGTTTTTT. The encoded protein is CASSSDRFSGEKLFF.

This chain links TRBV6-5 with TRBJ2-1; the match to TRBD2 covers 11 bases. The V segment lost 8 bases and the J segment 5 bases; nucleotides outside the gene matches: 8. The CDR3 length is 15 residues. CDR1 is MNHEY and CDR2 is SVGAGI in the germline V gene. CDR3 nucleotide sequence: TGTGCCAGCGTGCCGGGGACTAGCGGTGACAATGAGCAGTTCTTC. Encoded protein: CASVPGTSGDNEQFF.

The V gene is TRBV24-1, the J gene TRBJ1-1, with 9 bases matching TRBD1. Trimming at V came to 7 bases and at J to 6 bases, leaving 5 bases not matched to a gene. This CDR3 region has 13 residues. Per the germline V gene, CDR1 is KGHDR and CDR2 is SFDVKD. CDR3 DNA sequence: TGTGCCACCAGGGGACAGGGTCGCCCTGAAGCTTTCTTT. Translation gives CATRGQGRPEAFF.

The rearrangement uses TRBV2 and TRBJ1-2; the D gene is possibly TRBD1 (6 bases). The V gene lost 8 bases and the J gene lost 8 bases, with 12 bases spanning the gap. The germline V gene has CDR1 SNHLY and CDR2 FYNNEI. The CDR3 has 11 amino acids. CDR3 in amino acids: CASSRTDGYTF. The CDR3 DNA sequence: TGTGCCAGCTCCAGGACAGACGGCTACACCTTC.

The chain employs TRBV6-6 and TRBJ2-1; 8 positions agree with TRBD1. Germline loops: CDR1 MNHNY, CDR2 SVGAGI (reference sequence). The CDR3 has 14 amino acids. Trimming cost V 5 bases and J 5 bases; bases outside gene matches: 5. The CDR3 sequence: CASSRTGRDNEQFF. The CDR3 DNA is TGTGCCAGCAGTCGGACAGGGAGAGACAATGAGCAGTTCTTC.

The chain employs TRBV7-2 and TRBJ1-6; D perhaps matches TRBD1 (6 bases). Germline CDR1 SGHTA, CDR2 FQGNSA. The CDR3 is made up of 15 amino acids. Trimming pared 4 bases from V and 8 bases from J, leaving 15 bases between. As DNA, the CDR3 is TGTGCCAGCAGCTACCCACCGGGGGCGGATTCACCCCTCCACTTT. Residues: CASSYPPGADSPLHF.

The genes are TRBV19 and TRBJ2-2, with 8 bases matching TRBD2. This CDR3 has 17 amino acids. Germline CDR1 reads LNHDA; CDR2 reads SQIVND (reference sequence). The V and J ends lost 4 bases and 8 bases, in that order; junction bases with no gene match: 15. CDR3 loop: CASSTITPRTSPGELFF. DNA for the CDR3: TGTGCCAGTAGTACAATAACTCCCCGGACTAGCCCAGGGGAGCTGTTTTTT.